Shown below are 23 T cell receptor beta chains from a single sample sequenced in a study of T cells after yellow fever vaccination. TCRdb re-analysed the 5' RACE reads in MiXCR, keeping a single row per CDR3 protein. The profile shows 500,000 to 650,000 distinct CDR3 sequences, about 15% of them singletons. Source: PBMCs, taken about 5 days after the first yellow fever vaccination. These receptors originate from a man in his late teens or twenties who received the YFV17D yellow fever vaccine.

The sample holds a few counts of this clonotype. The J gene is TRBJ2-3, the V gene TRBV7-2, with D perhaps assigned TRBD1 or TRBD2 (6 bases each). Germline V CDR1 and CDR2: SGHTA, FQGNSA. The V and J ends lost 6 bases and 2 bases respectively, with 18 bases between them. This CDR3 comprises 16 residues. The CDR3 region is CASRGGTLHITDTQYF. CDR3 nucleotides: TGTGCCAGCAGAGGGGGGACTCTCCACATCACAGATACGCAGTATTTT.

This clonotype has just a few counts. In nucleotides, the CDR3 is TGTGCCAGCAGCGCGGCGGGGGACGGCACAGATACGCAGTATTTT. It specifies CASSAAGDGTDTQYF. The rearrangement links TRBV9 to TRBJ2-3, with 7 bases that match TRBD2. Germline lookup yields CDR1 SGDLS and CDR2 YYNGEE. V lost 3 bases, J lost 1 base, and 5 bases stayed unmatched. This CDR3 has 15 amino acids.

This clonotype turned up a few times. V is TRBV19 and J is TRBJ2-3; 8 bases match TRBD2. CDR3 size: 14 residues. Germline CDR1 and CDR2: LNHDA and SQIVND (reference sequence). V was clipped by 6 bases and J by 6 bases; unmatched bases: 8. Here the CDR3 reads CASRTGTSADTQYF. The CDR3 DNA reads as TGTGCCAGTAGGACCGGGACTAGTGCCGATACGCAGTATTTT.

The rearrangement joins TRBV6-2 or TRBV6-3 to TRBJ2-2, with D tentatively TRBD1 (5 bases). The CDR3 consists of 14 residues. V was pared by 8 bases and J by 4 bases, with 14 bases between. CDR1 is MNHEY, CDR2 SVGEGT, per germline. This CDR3 is CASQTGRVTGELFF. As DNA, the CDR3 is TGTGCCAGCCAAACTGGCAGGGTCACCGGGGAGCTGTTTTTT.

The CDR3 protein is CASSGQGGHYGYTF. The CDR3 coding sequence is TGTGCCAGCAGTGGACAGGGGGGTCACTATGGCTACACCTTC. The V and J genes are TRBV28 and TRBJ1-2, with 10 positions matching TRBD1. The CDR3 has 14 residues. The V gene's germline CDR1 is MDHEN and CDR2 SYDVKM. V shed 5 bases and J 3 bases; nucleotides not matched to a gene: 3.

This clonotype was found a few times. The V and J genes are TRBV7-9 and TRBJ1-5, with D unresolved. The V gene lost 0 bases and the J gene lost 6 bases, with 3 bases spanning the gap. Germline V lookup: CDR1 SEHNR, CDR2 FQNEAQ (reference sequence). The CDR3 extends over 12 amino acids. The CDR3 bases are TGTGCCAGCAGCTTAGCCGCTCAGCCCCAGCATTTT. It yields the protein CASSLAAQPQHF.

The sample holds many counts of this clonotype. CDR3 residues: CASSWSQLSYEQYF. In DNA form, the CDR3 reads TGTGCCAGCAGCTGGAGTCAACTATCCTACGAGCAGTACTTC. The chain employs TRBV7-2 and TRBJ2-7; unclear D gene. The CDR3 sequence is 14 residues long. Germline CDR1 and CDR2: SGHTA and FQGNSA. Trimming took 4 bases from V and 1 from J, leaving 11 bases between them.

The chain combines TRBV29-1 with TRBJ1-2, with 7 bases identical to TRBD1. With 6 bases clipped from V and 2 bases from J, the junction kept 9 bases outside the gene matches. Germline CDR1 reads SQVTM; CDR2 reads ANQGSEA. This CDR3 spans 14 amino acids. This CDR3 reads CSVLLGQRNYGYTF. CDR3 bases: TGCAGCGTCCTCTTGGGACAGAGAAACTATGGCTACACCTTC.

This sequence joins TRBV4-3 and TRBJ1-6, with D possibly TRBD1 on 5 matching bases. The V gene lost 0 bases and the J gene lost 11 bases, with 14 bases spanning the gap. The CDR3 has 15 amino acids. CDR1 LGHNA and CDR2 YSLEER come from the germline V gene. CDR3 region: CASSQEAVGTPPLHF. The DNA of the CDR3 is TGCGCCAGCAGCCAAGAAGCGGTAGGGACGCCACCCCTCCACTTT.

The V gene is TRBV27, the J gene TRBJ1-1; 9 bases are a match to TRBD1. This CDR3 is built from 16 residues. The V gene end was trimmed by 3 bases and the J gene end by 3 bases; junction bases not matched to a gene: 8. CDR1 is MNHEY, CDR2 SMNVEV, per germline (reference sequence). The CDR3 DNA sequence: TGTGCCAGCAGTTTTAGAGACAGGGGGTTCCACACTGAAGCTTTCTTT. It is translated as CASSFRDRGFHTEAFF.

The V call is TRBV19, the J call TRBJ2-3; 7 bases match TRBD1. V was pared by 10 bases and J by 3 bases, with 13 bases of the junction left unmatched. The CDR3 has 15 amino acids. CDR1 LNHDA and CDR2 SQIVND come from the germline V gene (reference sequence). This CDR3 reads CATNRGEGSTDTQYF. The DNA of the CDR3 is TGTGCCACTAACAGGGGTGAAGGATCGACAGATACGCAGTATTTT.

The genes are TRBV7-9 and TRBJ2-7; weak D call: TRBD1 (6 bases). CDR3 length equals 14 residues. Trimming took 1 base from V and 4 from J, leaving 11 bases between them. Looked up from germline, CDR1 is SEHNR and CDR2 is FQNEAQ (reference sequence). CDR3 amino acids: CASSLGGRGYEQYF. The CDR3 DNA reads as TGTGCCAGCAGCTTAGGAGGCAGGGGATACGAGCAGTACTTC.

This clonotype has at least ten counts. The chain employs TRBV20-1 and TRBJ1-2; TRBD1 might be the D (6 bases). CDR1 is DFQATT and CDR2 is SNEGSKA in the germline V gene (reference sequence). This CDR3 is built from 16 residues. V lost 2 bases and J lost 4, with 20 bases in between. In nucleotides, the CDR3 is TGCAGTGCTAGAAATGGGGGATCGGGGGCCGGCTATGGCTACACCTTC. Its protein product is CSARNGGSGAGYGYTF.

This clonotype was found a few times. This sequence joins TRBV4-2 and TRBJ1-1; D is unclear. CDR3 size: 15 residues. V was shortened by 1 base and J by 5 bases, with 14 bases between the two germline ends. Germline V lookup: CDR1 LGHNA, CDR2 YNFKEQ. The CDR3 here is CASSQAGRVGTEAFF. The CDR3 nucleotides are TGTGCCAGCAGCCAAGCTGGCCGGGTGGGGACTGAAGCTTTCTTT.

Many counts were recorded for this clonotype. The chain carries TRBV6-1 and TRBJ2-7; D not resolved. CDR3 length: 13 amino acids. Per germline, CDR1 MNHNS and CDR2 SASEGT. Trimming took 1 base from V and 2 from J, leaving 6 bases between them. The CDR3 sequence is CASSEGATYEQYV. The DNA of the CDR3 is TGTGCCAGCAGTGAAGGGGCCACCTACGAGCAGTACGTC.

The V and J genes are TRBV6-4 and TRBJ2-4, with 7 bases matching TRBD2. CDR3 length equals 21 residues. CDR1 and CDR2 from the germline V gene are MRHNA and SNTAGT. V was pared by 2 bases and J by 3 bases, with 22 bases of the junction left unmatched. CDR3 sequence reads: CASSDVGGTYLSVVGKNIQYF. The DNA of the CDR3 is TGTGCCAGCAGTGACGTCGGGGGGACCTACTTATCGGTAGTTGGCAAAAACATTCAGTACTTC.

The sample holds a few counts of this clonotype. The chain joins TRBV7-9 to TRBJ2-2; 8 nucleotides agree with TRBD2. Germline V gene lookup returns CDR1 SEHNR and CDR2 FQNEAQ (reference sequence). The J segment lost 4 bases and the V segment lost 3 bases, leaving 4 bases of the junction unmatched. The CDR3 loop spans 15 amino acids. For the CDR3, the DNA is TGTGCCAGCAGCTTCTTAGCGGGGAGCACCGGGGAGCTGTTTTTT. This sequence encodes CASSFLAGSTGELFF.

The chain couples TRBV30 to TRBJ1-5; D possibly corresponds to TRBD1 (5 bases). Germline values: CDR1 GTSNPN, CDR2 SVGIG (reference sequence). Trimming pared 3 bases from V and 7 bases from J, leaving 16 bases between. The CDR3 extends over 14 amino acids. The DNA of the CDR3 is TGTGCCTGGAGCGAGGCAGGGTTGAGGCAGCCCCAGCATTTT. This translates into CAWSEAGLRQPQHF.

The sample holds a few counts of this clonotype. CDR3 DNA sequence: TGTGCCAGCAGCCAAGCGGGGGGCCGAGAGACCCAGTACTTC. Protein product: CASSQAGGRETQYF. This chain links TRBV3-1 with TRBJ2-5; D is perhaps TRBD2 (7 bases). V lost 1 base and J 4 bases, leaving 10 bases between the germline ends. Germline CDR1 reads LGHDT; CDR2 reads YNNKEL (reference sequence). There are 14 residues in the CDR3.

Note on this clonotype: The junction shows a germline mismatch at one end, possibly a read error. V and J are TRBV5-1 and TRBJ2-5, with 9 bases identical to TRBD2. The CDR3 sequence is 17 residues long. Germline-derived CDR1 and CDR2 are SGHRS and YFSETQ. Here the CDR3 reads CASSLVPRGGYQETQYF. The CDR3 region has the DNA TGCGCCAGCAGCCTGGTGCCGCGGGGGGGATACCAGGAGACCCAGTACTTC.

V is TRBV7-9 and J is TRBJ1-4, with D hard to call. There are 15 residues in the CDR3. From germline, CDR1 is SEHNR and CDR2 FQNEAQ (reference sequence). Trimming stripped 5 bases from V and 6 bases from J, with 16 bases between. CDR3 nucleotides: TGTGCCAGCAGCCAACGTGGGCAGGAAGATGAAAAACTGTTTTTT. It codes for CASSQRGQEDEKLFF.

This clonotype was seen a few times. The chain joins TRBV6-5 to TRBJ1-1; no clear D gene. Germline CDR1 is MNHEY and CDR2 is SVGAGI. With 6 bases removed from V and 3 bases from J, the gap between germline ends came to 14 bases. This CDR3 spans 14 amino acids. The CDR3 sequence is CASSDSDGYTEAFF. CDR3 DNA: TGTGCCAGCAGCGACTCGGACGGATACACTGAAGCTTTCTTT.

The chain has TRBV5-1 and TRBJ1-1; 8 bases align to TRBD1. Germline-derived CDR1 and CDR2 are SGHRS and YFSETQ. This CDR3 has 15 residues. The V gene end was trimmed by 3 bases and the J gene end by 5 bases; junction bases not matched to a gene: 9. The CDR3 here is CASSSGQGGRTEAFF. The CDR3 region has the DNA TGCGCCAGCAGCTCCGGACAGGGCGGGAGGACTGAAGCTTTCTTT.